This is a list of T cell receptor beta chains from one sample in a study of control samples from healthy donors and cancer patients. Generated by immunoSEQ multiplex PCR, the TCRdb table keeps only in-frame clones and is missing some. The table shows tens of thousands of clones, with over 85% occurring only once. Sequencing was done on a sample of PBMCs. These receptors all come from a man aged 25 to 40 with colorectal cancer. Both conserved end residues are part of each CDR3. The order of the fields is J gene, D gene, clone size, V gene, CDR3 protein, CDR3 DNA. The D gene is left open where the match is weak. Clone size is shown for a subset of rows, as once, few, many or a class of expanded clone.

j_gene: TRBJ1-5; d_gene: NA; abundance: NA; v_gene: TRBV7-2; CDR3aa: CASSPPGLSNQPQHF; CDR3nt: TGTGCCAGCAGCCCACCGGGACTTAGCAATCAGCCCCAGCATTTT
j_gene: TRBJ1-1; d_gene: TRBD1; abundance: NA; v_gene: TRBV7-9; CDR3aa: CASSLGQGHTEAFF; CDR3nt: TGTGCCAGCAGCTTGGGACAGGGCCACACTGAAGCTTTCTTT
j_gene: TRBJ1-2; d_gene: TRBD1; abundance: NA; v_gene: TRBV7-2; CDR3aa: CASGTGNYGYTF; CDR3nt: TGTGCCAGCGGGACAGGGAACTATGGCTACACCTTC
j_gene: TRBJ1-1; d_gene: NA; abundance: NA; v_gene: TRBV3-1/TRBV3-2; CDR3aa: CASSQEPGTEAFF; CDR3nt: TGTGCCAGCAGCCAAGAACCAGGGACTGAAGCTTTCTTT
j_gene: TRBJ2-1; d_gene: NA; abundance: NA; v_gene: TRBV10-2; CDR3aa: CASLYRNGQSYNEQFF; CDR3nt: TGCGCCAGCCTCTATCGAAACGGGCAATCCTACAATGAGCAGTTCTTC
j_gene: TRBJ1-1; d_gene: NA; abundance: NA; v_gene: TRBV2; CDR3aa: CASSEALIDTEAFF; CDR3nt: TGTGCCAGCAGTGAAGCGTTAATAGATACTGAAGCTTTCTTT
j_gene: TRBJ2-5; d_gene: NA; abundance: NA; v_gene: TRBV12-3/TRBV12-4; CDR3aa: CASAKAGVETQYF; CDR3nt: TGTGCCAGCGCCAAGGCCGGGGTGGAGACCCAGTACTTC
j_gene: TRBJ1-2; d_gene: NA; abundance: once; v_gene: TRBV29-1; CDR3aa: CSVLAGHSTENYGYTF; CDR3nt: TGCAGCGTTCTCGCGGGACACTCCACAGAGAACTATGGCTACACCTTC
j_gene: TRBJ2-3; d_gene: NA; abundance: NA; v_gene: TRBV30; CDR3aa: CAWSVRDTQYF; CDR3nt: TGTGCCTGGAGTGTACGCGATACGCAGTATTTT
j_gene: TRBJ1-5; d_gene: NA; abundance: NA; v_gene: TRBV20-1; CDR3aa: CSASAGRNQPQHF; CDR3nt: TGCAGTGCTAGTGCGGGCAGGAATCAGCCCCAGCATTTT
j_gene: TRBJ1-1; d_gene: NA; abundance: NA; v_gene: TRBV3-1/TRBV3-2; CDR3aa: CASSQLIQGGTEAFF; CDR3nt: TGTGCCAGCAGCCAATTAATCCAGGGAGGCACTGAAGCTTTCTTT
j_gene: TRBJ1-1; d_gene: NA; abundance: NA; v_gene: TRBV6-4; CDR3aa: CAIPGGGGEAFF; CDR3nt: TGTGCCATTCCCGGTGGAGGGGGGGAAGCTTTCTTT
j_gene: TRBJ2-5; d_gene: NA; abundance: NA; v_gene: TRBV7-6; CDR3aa: CASSLDRGETQYF; CDR3nt: TGTGCCAGCAGCTTAGATCGTGGAGAGACCCAGTACTTC
j_gene: TRBJ2-4; d_gene: TRBD1; abundance: NA; v_gene: TRBV7-8; CDR3aa: CASSLARTTQGVRNIQYF; CDR3nt: TGTGCCAGCAGCTTAGCCCGGACCACTCAGGGGGTGAGAAACATTCAGTACTTC
j_gene: TRBJ2-7; d_gene: NA; abundance: once; v_gene: TRBV18; CDR3aa: CASSPSGQNSNYEQYF; CDR3nt: TGTGCCAGCTCACCTAGCGGACAAAATTCTAACTACGAGCAGTACTTC
j_gene: TRBJ2-3; d_gene: TRBD2; abundance: NA; v_gene: TRBV10-1; CDR3aa: CASSEGAGGGDTQYF; CDR3nt: TGCGCCAGCAGTGAAGGTGCGGGGGGTGGAGATACGCAGTATTTT
j_gene: TRBJ1-6; d_gene: NA; abundance: few; v_gene: TRBV30; CDR3aa: CAWRRAGLNPLHF; CDR3nt: TGTGCCTGGAGGAGGGCCGGGCTAAACCCCCTCCACTTT
j_gene: TRBJ2-2; d_gene: TRBD2; abundance: NA; v_gene: TRBV5-1; CDR3aa: CASSPLGGSTGELFF; CDR3nt: TGCGCCAGCAGTCCCCTGGGAGGGTCCACCGGGGAGCTGTTTTTT
j_gene: TRBJ2-2; d_gene: NA; abundance: NA; v_gene: TRBV11-2; CDR3aa: CASSSVGAGELFF; CDR3nt: TGTGCCAGCAGCTCGGTGGGGGCCGGGGAGCTGTTTTTT
j_gene: TRBJ2-5; d_gene: TRBD2; abundance: NA; v_gene: TRBV19; CDR3aa: CASTHRGGEQETQYF; CDR3nt: TGTGCCAGTACCCACCGCGGGGGGGAACAAGAGACCCAGTACTTC
j_gene: TRBJ2-5; d_gene: TRBD1; abundance: NA; v_gene: TRBV30; CDR3aa: CAWRQGEETQYF; CDR3nt: TGTGCCTGGAGACAGGGGGAAGAGACCCAGTACTTC
j_gene: TRBJ2-3; d_gene: TRBD2; abundance: once; v_gene: TRBV7-2; CDR3aa: CASSFTSGGATDTQYF; CDR3nt: TGTGCCAGCAGCTTTACGAGCGGGGGGGCTACAGATACGCAGTATTTT
j_gene: TRBJ1-1; d_gene: TRBD1; abundance: NA; v_gene: TRBV6-5; CDR3aa: CASYDREGADTEAFF; CDR3nt: TGTGCCAGCTACGACAGGGAGGGGGCTGACACTGAAGCTTTCTTT
j_gene: TRBJ1-6; d_gene: NA; abundance: NA; v_gene: TRBV9; CDR3aa: CASSVATGNNSPLHF; CDR3nt: TGTGCCAGCAGCGTAGCTACAGGGAATAATTCACCCCTCCACTTT
j_gene: TRBJ1-1; d_gene: NA; abundance: NA; v_gene: TRBV10-2; CDR3aa: CASSDSRVTEAFF; CDR3nt: TGCGCCAGCAGTGATAGCAGGGTTACTGAAGCTTTCTTT
j_gene: TRBJ2-2; d_gene: TRBD1; abundance: once; v_gene: TRBV30; CDR3aa: CAWSVAGGMGELFF; CDR3nt: TGTGCCTGGAGTGTGGCAGGGGGCATGGGGGAGCTGTTTTTT
j_gene: TRBJ1-2; d_gene: NA; abundance: NA; v_gene: TRBV5-8; CDR3aa: CASSLPGDRPLPYGYTF; CDR3nt: TGTGCCAGCAGCTTGCCTGGGGACCGACCATTGCCTTATGGCTACACCTTC
j_gene: TRBJ1-6; d_gene: TRBD1; abundance: NA; v_gene: TRBV2; CDR3aa: CASSGQGVRISPLHF; CDR3nt: TGTGCCAGCAGTGGACAGGGGGTAAGGATATCACCCCTCCACTTT
j_gene: TRBJ2-2; d_gene: TRBD2; abundance: NA; v_gene: TRBV6-1; CDR3aa: CASSEESGGVGELFF; CDR3nt: TGTGCCAGCAGTGAAGAGAGCGGGGGAGTCGGGGAGCTGTTTTTT
j_gene: TRBJ2-7; d_gene: NA; abundance: NA; v_gene: TRBV5-1; CDR3aa: CASSGRDGLYYEQYF; CDR3nt: TGCGCCAGCAGCGGTAGGGACGGACTCTACTACGAGCAGTACTTC
j_gene: TRBJ2-1; d_gene: NA; abundance: NA; v_gene: TRBV6-5; CDR3aa: CASSYSGGAYNEQFF; CDR3nt: TGTGCCAGCAGTTACTCTGGGGGAGCGTACAATGAGCAGTTCTTC
j_gene: TRBJ1-1; d_gene: NA; abundance: NA; v_gene: TRBV15; CDR3aa: CATSTRSDTEAFF; CDR3nt: TGTGCCACCAGCACACGGAGCGATACTGAAGCTTTCTTT
j_gene: TRBJ2-5; d_gene: NA; abundance: NA; v_gene: TRBV3-1/TRBV3-2; CDR3aa: CASSHGEKTQYF; CDR3nt: TGTGCCAGCAGCCACGGGGAGAAAACCCAGTACTTC
j_gene: TRBJ2-1; d_gene: NA; abundance: NA; v_gene: TRBV24-1; CDR3aa: CATSSGRGGDSYNEQFF; CDR3nt: TGTGCCACCAGTTCTGGCAGGGGTGGAGACTCCTACAATGAGCAGTTCTTC
j_gene: TRBJ1-1; d_gene: NA; abundance: NA; v_gene: TRBV10-2; CDR3aa: CASSEWKVMNTEAFF; CDR3nt: TGCGCCAGCAGTGAGTGGAAGGTAATGAACACTGAAGCTTTCTTT
j_gene: TRBJ2-1; d_gene: NA; abundance: NA; v_gene: TRBV7-9; CDR3aa: CASRHQIGGGPYNEQFF; CDR3nt: TGTGCCAGCAGACATCAGATCGGTGGGGGGCCCTACAATGAGCAGTTCTTC
j_gene: TRBJ2-1; d_gene: NA; abundance: NA; v_gene: TRBV7-8; CDR3aa: CASSLISWGYNEQFF; CDR3nt: TGTGCCAGCAGCTTGATTTCGTGGGGATACAATGAGCAGTTCTTC
j_gene: TRBJ2-7; d_gene: NA; abundance: NA; v_gene: TRBV29-1; CDR3aa: CSVEAGGPGKNEQYF; CDR3nt: TGCAGCGTTGAAGCAGGAGGCCCAGGGAAAAACGAGCAGTACTTC
j_gene: TRBJ1-2; d_gene: NA; abundance: few; v_gene: TRBV5-6; CDR3aa: CASSLALSRPRGYTF; CDR3nt: TGTGCCAGCAGCTTGGCTTTATCCAGGCCTCGTGGCTACACCTTC
j_gene: TRBJ1-4; d_gene: NA; abundance: NA; v_gene: TRBV5-4; CDR3aa: CASSPGPGEKLFF; CDR3nt: TGTGCCAGCAGCCCAGGACCCGGGGAAAAACTGTTTTTT
j_gene: TRBJ1-1; d_gene: TRBD1; abundance: NA; v_gene: TRBV6-2/TRBV6-3; CDR3aa: CASSYGTGYMNTEAFF; CDR3nt: TGTGCCAGCAGTTACGGGACAGGGTACATGAACACTGAAGCTTTCTTT
j_gene: TRBJ1-5; d_gene: NA; abundance: NA; v_gene: TRBV7-2; CDR3aa: CASSFWQTNQPQHF; CDR3nt: TGTGCCAGCAGCTTCTGGCAGACCAATCAGCCCCAGCATTTT
j_gene: TRBJ2-7; d_gene: NA; abundance: NA; v_gene: TRBV2; CDR3aa: CASSGITGYYEQYF; CDR3nt: TGTGCCAGCAGTGGTATAACAGGGTACTACGAGCAGTACTTC
j_gene: TRBJ2-5; d_gene: NA; abundance: NA; v_gene: TRBV10-3; CDR3aa: CAISELTGGETQYF; CDR3nt: TGTGCCATCAGTGAGTTGACAGGAGGAGAGACCCAGTACTTC
j_gene: TRBJ1-4; d_gene: NA; abundance: NA; v_gene: TRBV11-2; CDR3aa: CASSLGGPGEKLFF; CDR3nt: TGTGCCAGCAGCTTAGGGGGGCCCGGTGAAAAACTGTTTTTT
j_gene: TRBJ1-3; d_gene: NA; abundance: NA; v_gene: TRBV6-6; CDR3aa: CASSSLEGLRGNTIYF; CDR3nt: TGTGCCAGCAGTTCCCTCGAGGGTTTGAGGGGAAACACCATATATTTT
j_gene: TRBJ1-2; d_gene: NA; abundance: NA; v_gene: TRBV4-1; CDR3aa: CASSPGPNFYGYTF; CDR3nt: TGCGCCAGCAGCCCGGGACCGAATTTCTATGGCTACACCTTC
j_gene: TRBJ2-2; d_gene: NA; abundance: NA; v_gene: TRBV7-2; CDR3aa: CASSPYRNTGELFF; CDR3nt: TGTGCCAGCAGCCCTTACAGGAACACCGGGGAGCTGTTTTTT
j_gene: TRBJ1-2; d_gene: NA; abundance: NA; v_gene: TRBV14; CDR3aa: CASSQSGTSYGYTF; CDR3nt: TGTGCCAGCAGTCAGTCCGGGACCAGCTATGGCTACACCTTC
j_gene: TRBJ1-5; d_gene: NA; abundance: NA; v_gene: TRBV6-2/TRBV6-3; CDR3aa: CASSFSMIDQPQHF; CDR3nt: TGTGCCAGCAGTTTTTCCATGATCGATCAGCCCCAGCATTTT
j_gene: TRBJ2-7; d_gene: NA; abundance: once; v_gene: TRBV5-1; CDR3aa: CASSSRGTSYEQYF; CDR3nt: TGCGCCAGCAGCTCGAGGGGAACTTCCTACGAGCAGTACTTC
j_gene: TRBJ1-1; d_gene: NA; abundance: NA; v_gene: TRBV9; CDR3aa: CASSRGGGEAFF; CDR3nt: TGTGCCAGCAGCCGAGGAGGAGGGGAAGCTTTCTTT
j_gene: TRBJ2-2; d_gene: NA; abundance: NA; v_gene: TRBV9; CDR3aa: CASSVGTLANTGELFF; CDR3nt: TGTGCCAGCAGCGTCGGGACGCTCGCGAACACCGGGGAGCTGTTTTTT
j_gene: TRBJ1-1; d_gene: NA; abundance: NA; v_gene: TRBV21-1; CDR3aa: CASSKRRRCEAFF; CDR3nt: TGTGCCAGCAGCAAAAGGAGGAGGTGTGAAGCTTTCTTT